These 27 T cell receptor beta chains originate from one sample sequenced in a study of blood T cell repertoires in COVID-19. The method was immunoSEQ multiplex PCR; TCRdb's version includes in-frame clones alone and lacks a portion of them. The sample includes 160,000 or so clones, 70% to 90% of them seen just once. The sequenced sample consisted of peripheral blood. These receptors came from a human donor in a cohort sampled during active COVID-19.

This clone was seen ten or more times. CDR3 bases: TGTGCCAGCAGTTATCTGACTAGCGGGAGACCCGGGGAGCTGTTTTTT. Amino acid sequence: CASSYLTSGRPGELFF. The chain has TRBV6-5 and TRBJ2-2; 12 bases are a match to TRBD2. In germline, CDR1 is MNHEY, CDR2 SVGAGI. Trimming cost V 3 bases and J 6 bases; bases outside gene matches: 5. This CDR3 is built from 16 residues.

The rearrangement joins TRBV7-3 to TRBJ1-1; TRBD1 aligns across 7 bases. There are 17 residues in the CDR3. Germline values: CDR1 SGHTA, CDR2 FQGTGA. V lost 5 bases, J lost 0 bases, and 12 bases stayed unmatched. The CDR3 here is CASSPVGGGPMNTEAFF. Written as DNA, the CDR3 is TGTGCCAGCAGCCCGGTAGGGGGCGGCCCCATGAACACTGAAGCTTTCTTT.

V usage is TRBV24-1 and J usage is TRBJ2-5; D ambiguous. The CDR3 is 10 residues long. The V gene's germline CDR1 is KGHDR and CDR2 SFDVKD. CDR3 coding DNA: TGTGCACCGACGAGGGAGACCCAGTACTTC. This sequence encodes CAPTRETQYF.

J is TRBJ2-1 and V is TRBV4-3; D is perhaps TRBD2 (6 bases). This CDR3 region has 15 residues. V was clipped by 5 bases and J by 1 base, with 12 bases between them. The germline gives CDR1 LGHNA, CDR2 YSLEER. This chain's CDR3 is CASSKRDLSYNEQFF. CDR3 nucleotides: TGCGCCAGCAGCAAACGGGACTTATCCTACAATGAGCAGTTCTTC.

This chain uses TRBV12-5 with TRBJ2-7; 8 nucleotides agree with TRBD1. Trimming took 7 bases from V and 4 from J; bases not matched to a gene: 15. This CDR3 comprises 16 residues. From germline, CDR1 is LGHNT and CDR2 FRNRAP. This CDR3 is CASVQGQGRDIYEQYF. The CDR3 bases are TGTGCTAGTGTTCAAGGACAGGGTAGGGATATATACGAGCAGTACTTC.

The chain couples TRBV6-5 to TRBJ2-1, with D possibly TRBD2 on 5 matching bases. Germline V gene lookup returns CDR1 MNHEY and CDR2 SVGAGI. The CDR3 is made up of 13 amino acids. With 9 bases removed from V and 6 bases from J, the gap between germline ends came to 15 bases. The CDR3 is CASRGVERNEQFF. In DNA form, the CDR3 reads TGTGCCAGTCGGGGAGTTGAACGCAATGAGCAGTTCTTC.

The chain is built from TRBV14 and TRBJ1-1, with D unclear. The CDR3 length is 13 residues. V lost 11 bases, J lost 1 base, and 14 bases lay in between. CDR1 and CDR2 from the germline V gene are SGHDN and FVKESK. The CDR3 reads CAASRSANTEAFF. CDR3 sequence (DNA): TGTGCCGCCAGCAGGTCAGCGAACACTGAAGCTTTCTTT.

V gene TRBV20-1 combines with J gene TRBJ2-7; D not resolved. V was pared by 1 base and J by 5 bases, with 3 bases between. CDR1 DFQATT and CDR2 SNEGSKA come from the germline V gene (reference sequence). CDR3 length: 10 amino acids. The CDR3 sequence is CSARGNEQYF. As DNA, the CDR3 is TGCAGTGCTAGAGGTAACGAGCAGTACTTC.

The V and J genes are TRBV2 and TRBJ2-1; maybe TRBD2 (5 bases). Trimming pared 6 bases from V and 6 bases from J, leaving 18 bases between. CDR1 and CDR2 from the germline V gene are SNHLY and FYNNEI. The CDR3 consists of 15 residues. This CDR3 reads CASRWQSLGSNEQFF. CDR3 DNA sequence: TGTGCCAGCAGATGGCAGTCCTTAGGGAGCAATGAGCAGTTCTTC.

The chain recombines TRBV5-1 with TRBJ2-1; TRBD2 matches at 15 bases. Looked up from germline, CDR1 is SGHRS and CDR2 is YFSETQ. The junction had 3 bases not matched to a gene; V was cut back by 3 bases and J by 8 bases. The CDR3 covers 15 residues. CDR3 loop: CASSSRTSGGDEQFF. The DNA of the CDR3 is TGCGCCAGCAGCTCCCGGACTAGCGGGGGGGATGAGCAGTTCTTC.

The V gene is TRBV6-5, the J gene TRBJ1-2; 7 bases fit TRBD1. Germline V gives CDR1 MNHEY, CDR2 SVGAGI. The junction had 13 bases not matched to a gene; V was cut back by 7 bases and J by 5 bases. The CDR3 contains 15 residues. CDR3: CASNRDSYTTYGYTF. The CDR3 nucleotides read TGTGCCAGCAACCGGGACAGCTACACGACATATGGCTACACCTTC.

The CDR3 sequence: CASRMGQGPGELFF. The CDR3 DNA sequence: TGTGCCAGTAGGATGGGACAGGGGCCCGGGGAGCTGTTTTTT. The chain joins TRBV19 to TRBJ2-2; 10 bases match TRBD1. This CDR3 comprises 14 residues. Germline values: CDR1 LNHDA, CDR2 SQIVND (reference sequence). The V and J ends lost 6 bases and 6 bases, in that order; junction bases with no gene match: 4.

The chain employs TRBV6-5 and TRBJ2-1; D is unresolved. The CDR3 totals 14 residues. The germline V gene encodes CDR1 MNHEY and CDR2 SVGAGI. The V end was cut by 2 bases, the J end by 4 bases, with 9 bases between. The CDR3 reads CASSYGQAYNEQFF. The CDR3 nucleotides are TGTGCCAGCAGTTACGGTCAAGCATACAATGAGCAGTTCTTC.

The genes are TRBV4-1 and TRBJ2-5; D might be TRBD2 (5 bases). Deletions cut 3 bases from V and 4 bases from J, with 15 bases between. Germline CDR1 is MGHRA and CDR2 is YSYEKL. This CDR3 is built from 15 residues. The CDR3 DNA follows: TGCGCCAGCAGCCAGACCGAGAGCCGGGGAGAGACCCAGTACTTC. Protein product: CASSQTESRGETQYF.

A single count supports this clone. The genes are TRBV9 and TRBJ2-1; D is perhaps TRBD2 (7 bases). V was cut by 4 bases and J by 2 bases, with 13 bases left in between. The CDR3 covers 15 residues. Germline V lookup: CDR1 SGDLS, CDR2 YYNGEE. The CDR3 DNA reads as TGTGCCAGCAGCCCAAGGGGGGGCGCCTACAATGAGCAGTTCTTC. It codes for CASSPRGGAYNEQFF.

The chain links TRBV6-2 or TRBV6-3 to TRBJ2-5, with 11 bases matching TRBD2. The CDR3 length is 16 residues. Looked up from germline, CDR1 is MNHEY and CDR2 is SVGEGT. The V segment lost 6 bases and the J segment 2 bases; nucleotides outside the gene matches: 8. The CDR3 is CASSWVAGGKQETQYF. The DNA for the CDR3 is TGTGCCAGCAGCTGGGTAGCGGGGGGGAAGCAAGAGACCCAGTACTTC.

This chain connects TRBV13 to TRBJ2-7; 10 positions match TRBD2. CDR3 length equals 15 residues. Per germline, CDR1 PRHDT and CDR2 FYEKMQ (reference sequence). The trim removed 3 bases at V and 5 bases at J, leaving 7 bases unmatched. CDR3 in DNA: TGTGCCAGCAGCTTGGAAAGCGGGGGGGTCGACGAGCAGTACTTC. The encoded protein is CASSLESGGVDEQYF.

The chain carries TRBV12-5 and TRBJ1-5; D uncertain. The V gene's germline CDR1 is LGHNT and CDR2 FRNRAP. CDR3 size: 14 residues. Trimming left V 6 bases short and J 0 bases short, with 9 bases between. DNA of the CDR3: TGTGCTAGTGGACAGCCTAATAGCAATCAGCCCCAGCATTTT. Translation: CASGQPNSNQPQHF.

V gene TRBV5-5 combines with J gene TRBJ2-7, with a possible D match to TRBD1 (6 bases). Trimming pared 1 base from V and 7 bases from J, leaving 15 bases between. This CDR3 region has 14 residues. From germline, CDR1 is SGHKS and CDR2 YYEKEE (reference sequence). DNA of the CDR3: TGTGCCAGCAGCTTGAGACAGGCTACGGGGGAGCAGTACTTC. Encoded protein: CASSLRQATGEQYF.

The chain uses TRBV6-2 or TRBV6-3 and TRBJ2-7, with 8 nucleotides matching TRBD1. The trim removed 0 bases at V and 2 bases at J, leaving 9 bases unmatched. CDR1 and CDR2 (germline): MNHEY, SVGEGT. This CDR3 spans 17 amino acids. The chain's CDR3 is CASSYSNPGGATYEQYF. In DNA form, the CDR3 reads TGTGCCAGCAGTTACTCGAACCCAGGGGGCGCAACCTACGAGCAGTACTTC.

The chain recombines TRBV12-3 or TRBV12-4 with TRBJ1-1, with no clear D. This CDR3 region has 12 residues. V lost 2 bases and J lost 5, with 6 bases in between. CDR3 residues: CASSLPLTEAFF. The CDR3, as DNA: TGTGCCAGCAGTTTACCCCTTACTGAAGCTTTCTTT.

This chain uses TRBV27 with TRBJ2-7, with 9 nucleotides matching TRBD1. Germline V gene data show CDR1 as MNHEY and CDR2 as SMNVEV (reference sequence). This CDR3 contains 17 residues. V lost 3 bases and J lost 0; bases outside the gene matches: 9. The CDR3 spells CASSFKKTGGYSYEQYF. The DNA for the CDR3 is TGTGCCAGCAGTTTCAAAAAAACAGGGGGCTACTCCTACGAGCAGTACTTC.

This rearrangement joins TRBV12-3 or TRBV12-4 to TRBJ2-7; a weak D match, TRBD2 (6 bases). The CDR3 covers 13 residues. The V end was cut by 8 bases, the J end by 4 bases, with 15 bases between. Here the CDR3 reads CASAGQNFYEQYF. The CDR3 DNA follows: TGTGCCAGCGCGGGGCAAAATTTTTACGAGCAGTACTTC.

The rearrangement joins TRBV30 to TRBJ1-5; D unclear. The length of the CDR3 is 14 residues. Trimming pared 2 bases from V and 6 bases from J, leaving 14 bases between. In germline, CDR1 is GTSNPN, CDR2 SVGIG (reference sequence). The CDR3 DNA is TGTGCCTGGAGTCCCCACTCTGTACGTCAGCCCCAGCATTTT. This translates into CAWSPHSVRQPQHF. Based on the CDR3 plus reference TRBV30 and TRBJ1-5, the full variable domain is SQTIHQWPATLVQPVGSPLSLECTVEGTSNPNLYWYRQAAGRGLQLLFYSVGIGQISSEVPQNLSASRPQDRQFILSSKKLLLSDSGFYLCAWSPHSVRQPQHFGDGTRLSIL.

This clone was observed once. The V gene is TRBV6-6, the J gene TRBJ2-7, with D unclear. V lost 0 bases and J lost 3, with 12 bases in between. The length of the CDR3 is 15 residues. CDR1 is MNHNY, CDR2 SVGAGI, per germline (reference sequence). CDR3 DNA: TGTGCCAGCAGTTACTCCAGAGGAGAAAACTACGAGCAGTACTTC. Its protein product is CASSYSRGENYEQYF.

V is TRBV9 and J is TRBJ2-2, with 7 positions matching TRBD1. CDR1 SGDLS and CDR2 YYNGEE come from the germline V gene. V lost 3 bases to trimming and J lost 2 bases; unmatched junction nucleotides: 10. This CDR3 contains 17 residues. The CDR3 coding sequence is TGTGCCAGCAGCGGAAGGTTGACAGGGATAAACACCGGGGAGCTGTTTTTT. Translating it yields CASSGRLTGINTGELFF. Based on the CDR3 plus reference TRBV9 and TRBJ2-2, the full variable domain is DSGVTQTPKHLITATGQRVTLRCSPRSGDLSVYWYQQSLDQGLQFLIQYYNGEERAKGNILERFSAQQFPDLHSELNLSSLELGDSALYFCASSGRLTGINTGELFFGEGSRLTVL.

This chain links TRBV5-6 with TRBJ1-6; 7 nucleotides align to TRBD1. CDR3 length: 14 residues. CDR1 and CDR2 (germline): SGHDT, YYEEEE. The ends lost 3 bases at V and 7 bases at J; junction bases unmatched: 4. CDR3 bases: TGTGCCAGCAGCTCGGACAGGTCAAATTCACCCCTCCACTTT. It yields the protein CASSSDRSNSPLHF.